These 31 T cell receptor beta chains were all obtained from the same sample, sequenced in a study of cytomegalovirus exposure and HLA in healthy donors. Primers: 60 Vbeta forward and 13 Jbeta reverse. The data were produced by immunoSEQ multiplex PCR, yet TCRdb's version contains in-frame clones alone and is incomplete. The sample lists about 160,000 clones, about 80% seen once, with 1.3% in the top ten. Sequenced input: PBMCs. These receptors all stem from a man aged 25 to 45 in good health and CMV-seronegative.

This clone was detected a few times. The V and J genes are TRBV10-3 and TRBJ2-7; D possibly corresponds to TRBD2 (5 bases). V gave up 0 bases and J gave up 1 base, with 7 bases separating them. The germline V gene encodes CDR1 ENHRY and CDR2 SYGVKD. The CDR3 length is 14 residues. The CDR3 reads CAISESTGSYEQYF. The CDR3 coding sequence is TGTGCCATCAGTGAGTCGACGGGATCCTACGAGCAGTACTTC.

The chain uses TRBV6-6 and TRBJ2-3; 9 nucleotides align to TRBD1. The CDR3 runs 15 residues. CDR1 is MNHNY, CDR2 SVGAGI, per germline (reference sequence). The junction had 10 bases not matched to a gene; V was cut back by 8 bases and J by 4 bases. The CDR3 here is CASERGTGHPDTQYF. CDR3 nucleotide sequence: TGTGCCAGCGAAAGGGGGACAGGGCACCCAGATACGCAGTATTTT.

In this sample, this clone turned up once. DNA for the CDR3: TGTGCCAGCAGCTCCGCAGGGTTAGCTCAGCCCCAGCATTTT. Protein product: CASSSAGLAQPQHF. V usage is TRBV5-6 and J usage is TRBJ1-5, with D possibly matching TRBD1 (5 bases). Trimming removed 3 bases from V and 6 bases from J, with 13 bases in between. The CDR3 is 14 residues long. CDR1 and CDR2 from the germline V gene are SGHDT and YYEEEE.

In the case of this clone: The sample contains more than one DNA sequence encoding this CDR3. The V and J genes are TRBV4-1 and TRBJ1-1; 9 bases map to TRBD1. Trimming at V came to 2 bases and at J to 1 base, leaving 2 bases not matched to a gene. Germline loops: CDR1 MGHRA, CDR2 YSYEKL. The CDR3 is made up of 15 amino acids. DNA for the CDR3: TGCGCCAGCAGCCAACCGGGACAGGGGAACACTGAAGCTTTCTTT. As protein: CASSQPGQGNTEAFF.

J is TRBJ2-7 and V is TRBV5-1, with 7 bases fitting TRBD1. V was clipped by 3 bases and J by 2 bases; unmatched bases: 8. The germline CDR1 and CDR2 sequences are SGHRS and YFSETQ. CDR3 length equals 15 residues. The chain's CDR3 is CASSWGTDKTYEQYF. CDR3 in DNA: TGCGCCAGCAGCTGGGGGACAGATAAAACCTACGAGCAGTACTTC.

The chain joins TRBV28 to TRBJ2-7; maybe TRBD1 (6 bases). In germline, CDR1 is MDHEN, CDR2 SYDVKM. The germline V and J ends were trimmed by 7 bases and 3 bases, with 16 bases remaining between them. CDR3 length: 14 amino acids. This CDR3 reads CASTQTGGSYEQYF. CDR3 DNA: TGTGCCAGCACCCAGACAGGAGGAAGCTACGAGCAGTACTTC.

This sequence joins TRBV5-6 and TRBJ2-3; TRBD2 agrees at 10 bases. The CDR3 consists of 19 residues. Germline trimming cut 4 bases from V and 0 bases from J; bases unmatched to any gene: 14. Germline V gene sequence: CDR1 SGHDT, CDR2 YYEEEE. Here the CDR3 reads CASSGRGTSGVISTDTQYF. The DNA of the CDR3 is TGTGCCAGCAGCGGAAGGGGTACTAGCGGGGTAATTAGCACAGATACGCAGTATTTT.

Notes on this clone: Other DNA variants within this sample encode the same CDR3. The V gene is TRBV10-3, the J gene TRBJ1-1; D not resolved. In germline, CDR1 is ENHRY, CDR2 SYGVKD. V lost 0 bases, J lost 3 bases, and 5 bases lay in between. The CDR3 spans 13 residues. The CDR3 reads CAISESEYTEAFF. The CDR3 DNA reads as TGTGCCATCAGTGAGTCAGAGTACACTGAAGCTTTCTTT.

This clone has just one count. The V gene is TRBV28, the J gene TRBJ1-2; unclear D gene. The CDR3 runs 16 residues. Looked up from germline, CDR1 is MDHEN and CDR2 is SYDVKM. The V and J ends lost 7 bases and 4 bases respectively, with 22 bases between them. CDR3 DNA sequence: TGTGCCAGCAAATACCGGGCGGCGGGCCACGTCTATGGCTACACCTTC. This encodes CASKYRAAGHVYGYTF.

The rearrangement links TRBV4-2 to TRBJ2-6; tentative D call: TRBD2 (5 bases). CDR3 length equals 20 residues. CDR1 LGHNA and CDR2 YNFKEQ come from the germline V gene. V lost 1 base and J lost 0, with 19 bases in between. CDR3 sequence: CASSQVIRGSYLSGANVLTF. The DNA for the CDR3 is TGTGCCAGCAGCCAAGTCATTCGAGGGTCTTACCTCTCTGGGGCCAACGTCCTGACTTTC.

The chain combines TRBV5-5 with TRBJ2-5, with 8 bases identical to TRBD2. Trimming took 0 bases from V and 5 from J; bases not matched to a gene: 0. Germline values: CDR1 SGHKS, CDR2 YYEKEE (reference sequence). The CDR3 length is 13 residues. The DNA for the CDR3 is TGTGCCAGCAGCTTGGGCGGGAGGGAGACCCAGTACTTC. Amino acids: CASSLGGRETQYF.

The CDR3 DNA reads as TGCGCCAGCAGTCCTCCAGGGGAGACCTATGGCTACACCTTC. It encodes CASSPPGETYGYTF. The V and J genes are TRBV4-1 and TRBJ1-2; D is perhaps TRBD1 (6 bases). Germline loops: CDR1 MGHRA, CDR2 YSYEKL. Deletions cut 6 bases from V and 4 bases from J, with 15 bases between. The CDR3 runs 14 residues.

The rearrangement links TRBV18 to TRBJ1-3; D ambiguous. Per germline, CDR1 KGHSH and CDR2 LQKENI. V was pared by 4 bases and J by 8 bases, with 15 bases between. CDR3 length: 14 amino acids. CDR3 protein: CASSREKNSHTIYF. The CDR3 DNA reads as TGTGCCAGCTCACGGGAGAAGAACAGTCACACCATATATTTT.

The chain uses TRBV6-1 and TRBJ1-2, with 7 bases identical to TRBD1. The CDR3 contains 17 residues. The V gene end was trimmed by 2 bases and the J gene end by 6 bases; junction bases not matched to a gene: 15. In germline, CDR1 is MNHNS, CDR2 SASEGT. CDR3 nucleotides: TGTGCCAGCAGTGAAATCGGCAAAGGGCAGGGGGATAATGGCTACACCTTC. Protein: CASSEIGKGQGDNGYTF.

This chain's CDR3 is CASSRQGSGNTIYF. The CDR3 DNA follows: TGTGCCAGCAGTCGGCAGGGCTCTGGAAACACCATATATTTT. V and J are TRBV27 and TRBJ1-3, with D perhaps TRBD1 (5 bases). Germline V gene sequence: CDR1 MNHEY, CDR2 SMNVEV (reference sequence). There are 14 residues in the CDR3. Trimming removed 5 bases from V and 0 bases from J, with 8 bases in between.

The J gene is TRBJ2-1, the V gene TRBV7-3, with 10 positions matching TRBD2. In germline, CDR1 is SGHTA, CDR2 FQGTGA. The CDR3 covers 16 residues. V trimming: 3 bases; J trimming: 6 bases; junction bases outside the gene matches: 8. The chain's CDR3 is CASSFPGTSEVNEQFF. CDR3 DNA: TGTGCCAGCAGCTTCCCCGGGACTAGCGAGGTCAATGAGCAGTTCTTC.

This chain uses TRBV10-2 with TRBJ2-1; 13 positions agree with TRBD2. The length of the CDR3 is 17 residues. The germline gives CDR1 WSHSY, CDR2 SAAADI. The ends lost 2 bases at V and 8 bases at J; junction bases unmatched: 9. The CDR3 nucleotides read TGCGCCAGCAGTGAGGGCCTGACTAGCGGGAGGAATGATGAGCAGTTCTTC. This encodes CASSEGLTSGRNDEQFF.

J is TRBJ2-1 and V is TRBV19; D perhaps matches TRBD2 (5 bases). With 6 bases removed from V and 5 bases from J, the gap between germline ends came to 11 bases. Looked up from germline, CDR1 is LNHDA and CDR2 is SQIVND (reference sequence). The CDR3 sequence is 13 residues long. The CDR3 sequence: CASSPGSNNEQFF. The CDR3 DNA is TGTGCCAGTAGCCCGGGGTCTAACAATGAGCAGTTCTTC. Looking up the rest from reference TRBV19 and TRBJ2-1 gives the full variable domain: DGGITQSPKYLFRKEGQNVTLSCEQNLNHDAMYWYRQDPGQGLRLIYYSQIVNDFQKGDIAEGYSVSREKKESFPLTVTSAQKNPTAFYLCASSPGSNNEQFFGPGTRLTVL.

V is TRBV5-6 and J is TRBJ1-5; D is unclear. V lost 3 bases, J lost 5 bases, and 12 bases lay in between. The V gene's germline CDR1 is SGHDT and CDR2 YYEEEE. The CDR3 covers 14 residues. The CDR3 sequence: CASSWTNGYQPQHF. CDR3 in DNA: TGTGCCAGCAGCTGGACTAACGGTTATCAGCCCCAGCATTTT.

The chain combines TRBV7-2 with TRBJ2-7; unclear D gene. The CDR3 consists of 11 residues. Between the trimmed V and J ends, which lost 6 bases and 6 bases, there was a span of 9 bases. Germline loops: CDR1 SGHTA, CDR2 FQGNSA. The CDR3 sequence is CASSPHGEQYF. In DNA, the CDR3 is TGTGCCAGCAGTCCCCACGGCGAGCAGTACTTC.

The chain links TRBV4-3 to TRBJ2-1, with TRBD2 matching over 12 bases. V lost 2 bases and J lost 7; bases outside the gene matches: 6. Germline CDR1 and CDR2: LGHNA and YSLEER. The CDR3 is 16 residues long. CDR3 DNA: TGCGCCAGCAGCCAACTAGCGGGGGGGCTGATAAATGAGCAGTTCTTC. Its translation is CASSQLAGGLINEQFF.

The genes are TRBV6-1 and TRBJ2-2; 7 positions agree with TRBD2. This CDR3 comprises 16 residues. The ends lost 1 base at V and 4 bases at J; junction bases unmatched: 6. CDR1 and CDR2 from the germline V gene are MNHNS and SASEGT. The CDR3 DNA follows: TGTGCCAGCAGTGAAGGGACTAGAGTCGGCACCGGGGAGCTGTTTTTT. It codes for CASSEGTRVGTGELFF.

The V and J genes are TRBV7-9 and TRBJ2-2; maybe TRBD2 (6 bases). Per germline, CDR1 SEHNR and CDR2 FQNEAQ (reference sequence). Trimming removed 5 bases at V and 0 bases at J, with 13 bases between. The CDR3 runs to 16 residues. DNA for the CDR3: TGTGCCAGCAGCCCTAGCGTATTTGCGAACACCGGGGAGCTGTTTTTT. This translates into CASSPSVFANTGELFF. Full variable domain (outside the CDR3, taken from reference TRBV7-9 and TRBJ2-2): DTGVSQNPRHKITKRGQNVTFRCDPISEHNRLYWYRQTLGQGPEFLTYFQNEAQLEKSRLLSDRFSAERPKGSFSTLEIQRTEQGDSAMYLCASSPSVFANTGELFFGEGSRLTVL.

This sequence joins TRBV5-1 and TRBJ1-3; no definite D call. The CDR3 consists of 15 residues. Germline V gene sequence: CDR1 SGHRS, CDR2 YFSETQ. V lost 3 bases and J lost 0, with 10 bases in between. In DNA, the CDR3 is TGCGCCAGCAGCTCGGCGGGAAGCTCTGGAAACACCATATATTTT. It specifies CASSSAGSSGNTIYF.

This chain joins TRBV18 and TRBJ1-4, with 7 positions matching TRBD1. Germline CDR1 and CDR2: KGHSH and LQKENI. With 6 bases clipped from V and 8 bases from J, the junction kept 15 bases outside the gene matches. There are 16 residues in the CDR3. The CDR3 DNA is TGTGCCAGCTCGCTGAAGCGAACAGGGGATTGGGAAAAACTGTTTTTT. Its protein product is CASSLKRTGDWEKLFF.

The chain joins TRBV7-3 to TRBJ2-1, with 11 nucleotides matching TRBD2. The CDR3 sequence is 15 residues long. Germline-derived CDR1 and CDR2 are SGHTA and FQGTGA. J lost 4 bases, V lost 5 bases, and 4 bases had no gene match. CDR3 coding DNA: TGTGCCAGCAGCCCTAGCGGGGGGTATTACAATGAGCAGTTCTTC. Protein product: CASSPSGGYYNEQFF.

As DNA, the CDR3 is TGTGCCAGCAGCCCGGGACAGACCTACAATGAGCAGTTCTTC. It is translated as CASSPGQTYNEQFF. The chain combines TRBV6-5 with TRBJ2-1; TRBD1 matches at 7 bases. V was pared by 6 bases and J by 2 bases, with 4 bases of the junction left unmatched. This CDR3 is built from 14 residues. The germline CDR1 and CDR2 sequences are MNHEY and SVGAGI.

This chain joins TRBV10-1 and TRBJ2-2; a possible D gene is TRBD2 (5 bases). V was cut by 0 bases and J by 7 bases, with 15 bases left in between. The CDR3 totals 16 residues. CDR1 is WNHNN and CDR2 is SYGVQD in the germline V gene (reference sequence). The CDR3 here is CASSESVGDGIGELFF. The CDR3 DNA reads as TGCGCCAGCAGTGAGTCGGTGGGAGATGGTATCGGGGAGCTGTTTTTT.

This clone was found once. This chain joins TRBV6-6 and TRBJ2-7; weak D call: TRBD2 (6 bases). Trimming stripped 6 bases from V and 6 bases from J, with 18 bases between. Germline CDR1 is MNHNY and CDR2 is SVGAGI (reference sequence). The length of the CDR3 is 14 residues. Written as DNA, the CDR3 is TGTGCCAGCAGCCCCCCGGAGGGAGCTTCCGAGCAGTACTTC. It codes for CASSPPEGASEQYF.

This chain joins TRBV9 and TRBJ1-1, with a weak D call TRBD1 (5 bases). Germline V lookup: CDR1 SGDLS, CDR2 YYNGEE. The CDR3 has 16 amino acids. Deletions cut 3 bases from V and 7 bases from J, with 22 bases between. The DNA of the CDR3 is TGTGCCAGCAGCGCCCCCACAGGACAAAACAACTTTGAAGCTTTCTTT. It is translated as CASSAPTGQNNFEAFF.

This sequence joins TRBV21-1 and TRBJ2-4; the table's D gene call, TRBD1, was not cross checked with the DNA. TRBV21-1 is reported as a pseudogene. CDR3 size: 14 residues. The CDR3 bases are TGTGCCAGCAGCAATTGTGGGCCCAAAAACATTCAGTACTTC. Amino acid sequence: CASSNCGPKNIQYF.